These 19 T cell receptor beta chains were sequenced from one sample in a study of blood T cell repertoires in COVID-19. The data were produced by immunoSEQ multiplex PCR, yet TCRdb's version contains in-frame clones alone and is incomplete. The sample lists some 170,000 clones, about three quarters occurring once. The specimen was peripheral blood. The receptors come from a woman aged 70 to 79 with acute or convalescent COVID-19.

This clone was counted only a few times. V is TRBV7-3 and J is TRBJ1-1, with D maybe TRBD1 (6 bases). Trimming left V 5 bases short and J 8 bases short, with 15 bases between. The CDR3 sequence is 13 residues long. Germline V CDR1 and CDR2: SGHTA, FQGTGA. The CDR3 coding sequence is TGTGCCAGCAGCAGAGATGGGCAGGGGGAAGCTTTCTTT. Translation gives CASSRDGQGEAFF.

J is TRBJ2-3 and V is TRBV18; the match to TRBD1 covers 12 bases. The V gene's germline CDR1 is KGHSH and CDR2 LQKENI. Trimming removed 5 bases from V and 4 bases from J; junction bases left unmatched: 4. This CDR3 comprises 15 residues. The DNA for the CDR3 is TGTGCCAGCTCAGATGGGACAGGGGGCCCAGATACGCAGTATTTT. Translation gives CASSDGTGGPDTQYF.

The chain is built from TRBV15 and TRBJ2-5, with D possibly being TRBD2 (6 bases). The V gene lost 0 bases and the J gene lost 0 bases, with 20 bases spanning the gap. The CDR3 has 19 amino acids. Germline-derived CDR1 and CDR2 are LNHNV and YYDKDF (reference sequence). CDR3 residues: CATSRDFGDSGWYQETQYF. The DNA of the CDR3 is TGTGCCACCAGCAGAGATTTTGGGGACTCCGGGTGGTACCAAGAGACCCAGTACTTC.

J is TRBJ1-2 and V is TRBV30; 7 positions match TRBD1. Looked up from germline, CDR1 is GTSNPN and CDR2 is SVGIG (reference sequence). V shed 8 bases and J 7 bases; nucleotides not matched to a gene: 10. The CDR3 loop spans 12 amino acids. CDR3: CARGQGDTGYTF. The DNA for the CDR3 is TGTGCCCGGGGCCAGGGGGATACTGGCTACACCTTC.

A single count supports this clone. V and J are TRBV11-1 and TRBJ1-5; no definite D call. Germline V CDR1 and CDR2: SGHAT, FQDESV (reference sequence). The CDR3 is 13 amino acids. The V and J ends lost 1 base and 7 bases respectively, with 8 bases between them. The CDR3 bases are TGTGCCAGCAGCTTAGAGTTGGGCCAGCCCCAGCATTTT. Protein: CASSLELGQPQHF.

The chain employs TRBV2 and TRBJ1-4, with D maybe TRBD1 (6 bases). V lost 8 bases, J lost 7 bases, and 14 bases lay in between. The CDR3 length is 13 residues. Germline values: CDR1 SNHLY, CDR2 FYNNEI. CDR3 DNA: TGTGCCAGCGGCTACAGGGCGGCTGAAAAACTGTTTTTT. This gives the protein CASGYRAAEKLFF. Looking up the rest from reference TRBV2 and TRBJ1-4 gives the full variable domain: EPEVTQTPSHQVTQMGQEVILRCVPISNHLYFYWYRQILGQKVEFLVSFYNNEISEKSEIFDDQFSVERPDGSNFTLKIRSTKLEDSAMYFCASGYRAAEKLFFGSGTQLSVL.

The chain has TRBV14 and TRBJ2-7; TRBD2 matches at 9 bases. CDR3 length: 13 amino acids. V lost 2 bases and J lost 9; bases outside the gene matches: 5. Looked up from germline, CDR1 is SGHDN and CDR2 is FVKESK. The CDR3 DNA is TGTGCCAGCAGCCAAACCGGACTAGCGAGGCAGTACTTC. Translating gives CASSQTGLARQYF.

The chain has TRBV3-1 (or the pseudogene TRBV3-2) and TRBJ2-1; 7 positions match TRBD2. Germline V CDR1 and CDR2: LGHDT, YNNKEL (reference sequence). With 4 bases clipped from V and 9 bases from J, the junction kept 15 bases outside the gene matches. The CDR3 extends over 16 amino acids. The CDR3 loop reads CASSLGRGGSFREQFF. DNA for the CDR3: TGTGCCAGCAGCCTGGGTCGGGGAGGGAGTTTTCGTGAGCAGTTCTTC.

The rearrangement uses TRBV9 and TRBJ2-1; 11 bases line up with TRBD2. The ends lost 3 bases at V and 5 bases at J; junction bases unmatched: 4. This CDR3 comprises 15 residues. Germline loops: CDR1 SGDLS, CDR2 YYNGEE. This chain's CDR3 is CASSAGTSGNNEQFF. The DNA for the CDR3 is TGTGCCAGCAGCGCGGGGACTAGCGGCAACAATGAGCAGTTCTTC. Full variable domain (missing parts from reference TRBV9 and TRBJ2-1): DSGVTQTPKHLITATGQRVTLRCSPRSGDLSVYWYQQSLDQGLQFLIQYYNGEERAKGNILERFSAQQFPDLHSELNLSSLELGDSALYFCASSAGTSGNNEQFFGPGTRLTVL.

J is TRBJ1-5 and V is TRBV5-1, with D unresolved. The V gene lost 7 bases and the J gene lost 4 bases, with 12 bases spanning the gap. From germline, CDR1 is SGHRS and CDR2 YFSETQ. This CDR3 is built from 13 residues. CDR3 region: CASARDFNQPQHF. The CDR3 DNA is TGCGCCAGCGCCCGGGATTTTAATCAGCCCCAGCATTTT.

The rearrangement uses TRBV5-4 and TRBJ2-1; weak D call: TRBD1 (6 bases). CDR1 SGHNT and CDR2 YYREEE come from the germline V gene (reference sequence). Trimming cost V 2 bases and J 4 bases, with 10 bases left between them. This CDR3 comprises 14 residues. The CDR3 DNA reads TGTGCCAGCAGCTTCAGGGGAATGTACAATGAGCAGTTCTTC. As protein: CASSFRGMYNEQFF.

V is TRBV19 and J is TRBJ2-2, with TRBD2 as a possible D gene (5 bases). Germline CDR1 reads LNHDA; CDR2 reads SQIVND (reference sequence). The length of the CDR3 is 16 residues. V shed 6 bases and J shed 3 bases, with 17 bases lying between them. The CDR3 nucleotides read TGTGCCAGTAGCTCCCAAGCGGCAGGAGACACCGGGGAGCTGTTTTTT. Protein: CASSSQAAGDTGELFF.

This clone was detected a few times. The chain couples TRBV7-9 to TRBJ1-1; TRBD1 is a possible D gene (6 bases). Looked up from germline, CDR1 is SEHNR and CDR2 is FQNEAQ (reference sequence). V was pared by 5 bases and J by 0 bases, with 13 bases between. This CDR3 contains 15 residues. DNA of the CDR3: TGTGCCAGCAGCCCATCAGGGGCCATGAACACTGAAGCTTTCTTT. It codes for CASSPSGAMNTEAFF.

As regards this clone: Other DNA sequences in this sample translate to the same CDR3. The chain uses TRBV5-1 and TRBJ1-1; D possibly corresponds to TRBD1 (5 bases). The germline V gene encodes CDR1 SGHRS and CDR2 YFSETQ. The germline V and J ends were trimmed by 0 bases and 4 bases, with 13 bases remaining between them. The CDR3 length is 15 residues. CDR3 sequence: CASSLEAGRSTEAFF. Here the CDR3 DNA reads TGCGCCAGCAGCTTGGAAGCAGGGCGCAGCACTGAAGCTTTCTTT.

This chain connects TRBV24-1 to TRBJ2-1; D possibly corresponds to TRBD2 (5 bases). Germline-derived CDR1 and CDR2 are KGHDR and SFDVKD. The CDR3 consists of 15 residues. Trimming shortened V by 4 bases and J by 5 bases, and 14 bases separated the two germline ends. The CDR3 sequence: CATSEGGYSNNEQFF. CDR3 nucleotides: TGTGCCACCAGTGAGGGCGGGTATTCAAACAATGAGCAGTTCTTC.

This chain joins TRBV6-6 and TRBJ1-1; D is undetermined. The CDR3 is 11 amino acids. The germline V gene has CDR1 MNHNY and CDR2 SVGAGI (reference sequence). Between the trimmed V and J ends, which lost 7 bases and 5 bases, there was a span of 8 bases. The CDR3 spells CASTRGTEAFF. CDR3 nucleotides: TGTGCCAGCACCCGGGGAACTGAAGCTTTCTTT.

Details on this clone: Different DNA sequences within this sample yield the same CDR3. The V call is TRBV19, the J call TRBJ2-7; 12 nucleotides align to TRBD2. CDR1 LNHDA and CDR2 SQIVND come from the germline V gene (reference sequence). The trim removed 3 bases at V and 1 base at J, leaving 1 base unmatched. This CDR3 spans 15 amino acids. The CDR3 DNA is TGTGCCAGTAGTATCGGACTAGCGGGGTCCTACGAGCAGTACTTC. Its translation is CASSIGLAGSYEQYF.

This clone was counted ten times or more. CDR3 sequence (DNA): TGTGCCAGCAGCGGTACAACTAGCGCGGACACAGATACGCAGTATTTT. Translation gives CASSGTTSADTDTQYF. The V call is TRBV7-9, the J call TRBJ2-3, with 7 bases fitting TRBD2. V shed 5 bases, J shed 2 bases, and the junction held 10 bases outside the gene matches. The germline V gene has CDR1 SEHNR and CDR2 FQNEAQ (reference sequence). The CDR3 runs 16 residues.

The chain is built from TRBV27 and TRBJ1-5, with D possibly matching TRBD1 (5 bases). CDR3 length: 14 amino acids. CDR1 is MNHEY, CDR2 SMNVEV, per germline (reference sequence). The V end lost 6 bases, the J end lost 5 bases, and 14 bases lay between the germline ends. CDR3 amino acids: CASRRQGPDQPQHF. The CDR3 region has the DNA TGTGCCAGCAGGCGGCAGGGCCCAGATCAGCCCCAGCATTTT.